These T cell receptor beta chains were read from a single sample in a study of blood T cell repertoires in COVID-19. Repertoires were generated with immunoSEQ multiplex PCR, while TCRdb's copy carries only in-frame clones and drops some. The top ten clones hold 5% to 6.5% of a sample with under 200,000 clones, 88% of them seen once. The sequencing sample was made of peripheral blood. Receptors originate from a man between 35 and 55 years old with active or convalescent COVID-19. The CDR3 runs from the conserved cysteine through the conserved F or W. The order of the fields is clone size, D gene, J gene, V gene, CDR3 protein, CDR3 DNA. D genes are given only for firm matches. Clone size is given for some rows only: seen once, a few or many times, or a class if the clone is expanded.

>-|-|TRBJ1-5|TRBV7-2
CASSLVGGTSNQPQHF
TGTGCCAGCAGCTTAGTTGGGGGGACGAGCAATCAGCCCCAGCATTTT
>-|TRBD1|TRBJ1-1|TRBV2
CASGDSRGTEAFF
TGTGCCAGCGGGGACAGCCGGGGCACTGAAGCTTTCTTT
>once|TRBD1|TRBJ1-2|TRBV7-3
CASSSGGAGGYTF
TGTGCCAGCAGTTCAGGGGGCGCGGGTGGCTACACCTTC
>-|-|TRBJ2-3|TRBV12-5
CASGSTSQRDRHTQYF
TGTGCTAGTGGTTCAACAAGCCAACGAGACAGGCATACGCAGTATTTT
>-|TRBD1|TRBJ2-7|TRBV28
CASGTGGFYEQYF
TGTGCCAGCGGGACAGGGGGGTTCTACGAGCAGTACTTC
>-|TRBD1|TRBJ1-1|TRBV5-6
CASSLKPWTGGITEAFF
TGTGCCAGCAGCTTGAAACCATGGACAGGGGGGATCACTGAAGCTTTCTTT
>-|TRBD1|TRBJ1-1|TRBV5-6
CASSWAGTGVTRSTEAFF
TGTGCCAGCAGCTGGGCTGGGACAGGGGTAACGAGGAGCACTGAAGCTTTCTTT
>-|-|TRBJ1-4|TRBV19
CASSIVQGTNEKLFF
TGTGCCAGTAGTATAGTCCAGGGGACTAATGAAAAACTGTTTTTT
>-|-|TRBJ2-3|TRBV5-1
CASSLFLGADTQYF
TGCGCCAGCAGCTTGTTTTTGGGGGCGGATACGCAGTATTTT
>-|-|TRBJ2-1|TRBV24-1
CATAGSSYNEQFF
TGTGCCACTGCGGGATCCTCCTACAATGAGCAGTTCTTC
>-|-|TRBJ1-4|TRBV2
CASSEDGGADEKLFF
TGTGCCAGCAGTGAAGACGGGGGGGCTGATGAAAAACTGTTTTTT
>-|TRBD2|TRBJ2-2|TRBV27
CASSSGTSGGAGELFF
TGTGCCAGCAGCTCCGGGACTAGCGGGGGGGCCGGGGAGCTGTTTTTT
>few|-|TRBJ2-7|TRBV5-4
CASSFEGLHEQYF
TGTGCCAGCAGCTTCGAGGGACTCCACGAGCAGTACTTC
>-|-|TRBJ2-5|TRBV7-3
CASSLTGVGETQYF
TGTGCCAGCAGCTTAACAGGGGTCGGGGAGACCCAGTACTTC
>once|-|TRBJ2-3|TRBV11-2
CASSLGQSYTQYF
TGTGCCAGCAGCCTCGGACAGAGCTATACGCAGTATTTT